These T cell receptor beta chains were read from a single sample in a study of cytomegalovirus exposure and HLA in healthy donors. Only in-frame clones appear in the TCRdb table, and some are missing; sequencing was by immunoSEQ multiplex PCR. Among over 85,000 clones listed, roughly 76% were seen once. Input material: PBMCs. All receptors derive from a man aged 35-49 years in good health and CMV-seronegative. The CDR3 runs from the conserved cysteine through the conserved F or W. Each record gives: clone size, J gene, V gene, D gene, CDR3 protein, CDR3 DNA. The D gene is left open where the match is weak. Clone size appears in some rows only: once, few, many, or a class for an expanded clone.

NA	TRBJ1-4	TRBV4-2	NA	CASSSDSKATNEKLFF	TGTGCCAGCAGCTCAGACAGCAAAGCAACTAATGAAAAACTGTTTTTT
NA	TRBJ2-3	TRBV28	TRBD1	CASSLDRGLRGDTQYF	TGTGCCAGCAGTTTAGACAGGGGGCTCCGGGGGGATACGCAGTATTTT
NA	TRBJ1-5	TRBV10-3	NA	CAISEVPEQPQHF	TGTGCCATCAGTGAAGTACCGGAGCAGCCCCAGCATTTT
NA	TRBJ2-5	TRBV5-4	NA	CASSLGSDAPGTQYF	TGTGCCAGCAGCTTGGGGTCCGACGCACCGGGGACCCAGTACTTC
NA	TRBJ1-1	TRBV28	NA	CASSLTDTEAFF	TGTGCCAGCAGCCTCACTGACACTGAAGCTTTCTTT
NA	TRBJ2-5	TRBV4-1	NA	CASSQVGFKGYLETQYF	TGCGCCAGCAGCCAAGTCGGGTTTAAGGGGTATTTGGAGACCCAGTACTTC
NA	TRBJ1-4	TRBV12-1	NA	CASSSDGVSEKLFF	TGTGCCAGCAGCTCGGACGGGGTTTCGGAAAAACTGTTTTTT
few	TRBJ2-3	TRBV6-4	TRBD1	CASSGTGGGTDTQYF	TGTGCCAGCAGTGGCACAGGGGGCGGCACAGATACGCAGTATTTT
NA	TRBJ2-2	TRBV11-1	TRBD2	CASSLMWGGTGELFF	TGTGCCAGCAGCTTAATGTGGGGGGGCACCGGGGAGCTGTTTTTT
NA	TRBJ1-4	TRBV4-3	TRBD1	CASSQYPLQGAWEKLFF	TGCGCCAGCAGCCAATACCCCCTCCAGGGGGCTTGGGAAAAACTGTTTTTT
once	TRBJ2-5	TRBV4-2	NA	CASSQDWGRETQYF	TGTGCCAGCAGCCAAGATTGGGGGCGAGAGACCCAGTACTTC
NA	TRBJ1-2	TRBV7-9	NA	CASSRLRGRGDYGYTF	TGTGCCAGCAGCCGATTGAGGGGCAGGGGCGACTATGGCTACACCTTC
NA	TRBJ1-4	TRBV29-1	NA	CSGVTATNEKLFF	TGCAGCGGAGTGACAGCAACTAATGAAAAACTGTTTTTT
NA	TRBJ2-2	TRBV29-1	NA	CSAHPEGAGELFF	TGCAGCGCTCACCCGGAAGGGGCTGGGGAGCTGTTTTTT
NA	TRBJ2-7	TRBV7-2	TRBD1	CASSWTTGVYEQYF	TGTGCCAGCAGTTGGACGACAGGGGTCTACGAGCAGTACTTC
NA	TRBJ2-4	TRBV7-2	NA	CASSAPRVAKNIQYF	TGTGCCAGCAGCGCTCCCCGGGTCGCCAAAAACATTCAGTACTTC
NA	TRBJ1-2	TRBV5-1	TRBD1	CASSPGTGPNYGYTF	TGCGCCAGCAGTCCCGGGACAGGTCCTAACTATGGCTACACCTTC
NA	TRBJ2-3	TRBV4-2	TRBD1	CASSQTGGAADTQYF	TGTGCCAGCAGCCAAACAGGGGGCGCCGCAGATACGCAGTATTTT
once	TRBJ2-1	TRBV18	NA	CASSPQSAAYNEQFF	TGTGCCAGCTCACCTCAGTCAGCGGCATACAATGAGCAGTTCTTC
NA	TRBJ1-1	TRBV7-2	NA	CASSPREAEAFF	TGTGCCAGCAGCCCAAGGGAGGCTGAAGCTTTCTTT
NA	TRBJ2-1	TRBV4-1	TRBD2	CASSQDRIASGGAGSYNEQFF	TGCGCCAGCAGCCAAGATAGGATAGCTAGCGGGGGGGCCGGCTCCTACAATGAGCAGTTCTTC
many	TRBJ2-2	TRBV6-1	TRBD2	CASSELAGGPGELFF	TGTGCCAGCAGTGAACTAGCGGGGGGGCCCGGGGAGCTGTTTTTT